A selection of T cell receptor beta chains follows, all from one sample in a study of vaccination and CD4 T cells after COVID-19. Via MiXCR, TCRdb re-called the PCR reads, giving one row per CDR3 protein. The sample shows about 30,000 distinct CDR3 sequences, around 33% of them seen only once. For these TCRs, the target antigens are not known. The sequencing here drew on CD4+ T cells from blood, cultured in vitro, taken about 7 months after SARS-CoV-2 vaccination. The receptors were sampled from a human donor who had recovered from COVID-19. The CDR3 runs from the conserved cysteine through the conserved F or W. A D gene is named only where the DNA matches it firmly. The size of a clone is reported for some rows only, either as once, few or many, or as a class for expanded clones.

v_call: TRBV20-1
j_call: TRBJ1-5
d_call: TRBD1
clone_size: -
cdr3_nt: TGCAGTGCTAGGGGTCAGGGGGCGGGCCAGCCCCAGCATTTT
cdr3_aa: CSARGQGAGQPQHF

v_call: TRBV6-1
j_call: TRBJ1-2
d_call: -
clone_size: few
cdr3_nt: TGTGCCAGCAGTGAAGCTGAATTCAACTATGGCTACACCTTC
cdr3_aa: CASSEAEFNYGYTF

v_call: TRBV20-1
j_call: TRBJ2-7
d_call: -
clone_size: -
cdr3_nt: TGCAGTGCTAGTTCAGGTCTATCCCACTACGAGCAGTACTTC
cdr3_aa: CSASSGLSHYEQYF

v_call: TRBV20-1
j_call: TRBJ2-6
d_call: -
clone_size: few
cdr3_nt: TGCAGTGCTAGAGTCGACTCTGGGGCCAACGTCCTGACTTTC
cdr3_aa: CSARVDSGANVLTF

v_call: TRBV28
j_call: TRBJ2-2
d_call: -
clone_size: -
cdr3_nt: TGTGCCAGCAGATCCGCCTCAGGGAAAATAACGAACACCGGGGAGCTGTTTTTT
cdr3_aa: CASRSASGKITNTGELFF

v_call: TRBV29-1
j_call: TRBJ2-7
d_call: -
clone_size: -
cdr3_nt: TGCAGCGTTGGCCGCGGACGGAGACCCTCCTACGAGCAGTACTTC
cdr3_aa: CSVGRGRRPSYEQYF

v_call: TRBV4-3
j_call: TRBJ2-6
d_call: TRBD2
clone_size: few
cdr3_nt: TGCGCCAGCAGCCAGGGACTAGCCTCCGGGGCCAACGTCCTGACTTTC
cdr3_aa: CASSQGLASGANVLTF

v_call: TRBV27
j_call: TRBJ2-7
d_call: TRBD2
clone_size: -
cdr3_nt: TGTGCCAGCATCGGGGGGGGCGGGAGAAACTACGAGCAGTACTTC
cdr3_aa: CASIGGGGRNYEQYF

v_call: TRBV10-1
j_call: TRBJ2-3
d_call: -
clone_size: -
cdr3_nt: TGCGCCAGCAGTGAGTCTTTGGGTCAATGGAATACGCAGTATTTT
cdr3_aa: CASSESLGQWNTQYF

v_call: TRBV30
j_call: TRBJ2-5
d_call: -
clone_size: few
cdr3_nt: TGTGCCTGGAGCGTAGGCCCACAAGAGACCCAGTACTTC
cdr3_aa: CAWSVGPQETQYF

v_call: TRBV4-2
j_call: TRBJ1-2
d_call: -
clone_size: -
cdr3_nt: TGTGCCAGCAGCCAAGTAGGCGGCGGATCAGACTATGGCTACACCTTC
cdr3_aa: CASSQVGGGSDYGYTF

v_call: TRBV19
j_call: TRBJ1-1
d_call: -
clone_size: -
cdr3_nt: TGTGCCAGTAGGTCGTCGAACACTGAAGCTTTCTTT
cdr3_aa: CASRSSNTEAFF

v_call: TRBV28
j_call: TRBJ2-7
d_call: -
clone_size: -
cdr3_nt: TGTGCCAGCAGTTCCGCCGGCCGCCTCGAGCAGTACTTC
cdr3_aa: CASSSAGRLEQYF

v_call: TRBV20-1
j_call: TRBJ2-4
d_call: -
clone_size: few
cdr3_nt: TGCAGTGCCCTAGGACTCTTTCCAATTCAGTACTTC
cdr3_aa: CSALGLFPIQYF

v_call: TRBV7-3
j_call: TRBJ2-5
d_call: -
clone_size: -
cdr3_nt: TGTGCCAGCAGCCCTCGACAGGGAGGGGGTGAGACCCAGTACTTC
cdr3_aa: CASSPRQGGGETQYF

v_call: TRBV4-2
j_call: TRBJ1-2
d_call: -
clone_size: once
cdr3_nt: TGTGCCAGCAGCCATGGACAGAACTATGGCTACACCTTC
cdr3_aa: CASSHGQNYGYTF

v_call: TRBV6-5
j_call: TRBJ2-3
d_call: -
clone_size: -
cdr3_nt: TGTGCCAGCAGTTACTCTTACACAGATACGCAGTATTTT
cdr3_aa: CASSYSYTDTQYF

v_call: TRBV20-1
j_call: TRBJ2-4
d_call: -
clone_size: few
cdr3_nt: TGCAGTGCTCATTGGGGCTTAGCCAAAAACATTCAGTACTTC
cdr3_aa: CSAHWGLAKNIQYF

v_call: TRBV18
j_call: TRBJ1-2
d_call: TRBD1
clone_size: -
cdr3_nt: TGTGCCAGCTCACCGGGACAGGCCGGGATCTATGGCTACACCTTC
cdr3_aa: CASSPGQAGIYGYTF

v_call: TRBV5-6
j_call: TRBJ2-5
d_call: TRBD2
clone_size: -
cdr3_nt: TGTGCCAGCAGCTTCTGGACTAGCCAAGAGACCCAGTACTTC
cdr3_aa: CASSFWTSQETQYF

v_call: TRBV15
j_call: TRBJ2-1
d_call: -
clone_size: -
cdr3_nt: TGTGCCACCAGCGGTACGGGAAAGACGGACAATGAGCAGTTCTTC
cdr3_aa: CATSGTGKTDNEQFF

v_call: TRBV20-1
j_call: TRBJ2-7
d_call: -
clone_size: -
cdr3_nt: TGCAGTGCTAGAAGCAGCCAGGGATCCTACGAGCAGTACTTC
cdr3_aa: CSARSSQGSYEQYF

v_call: TRBV28
j_call: TRBJ1-1
d_call: TRBD1
clone_size: -
cdr3_nt: TGTGCCAGCAGTCTCTGGGCGGGACAGGTAAATACTGAAGCTTTCTTT
cdr3_aa: CASSLWAGQVNTEAFF

v_call: TRBV20-1
j_call: TRBJ2-5
d_call: -
clone_size: -
cdr3_nt: TGCAGTGCCCCTATCTCGAAGACAGCACTCCAAGAGACCCAGTACTTC
cdr3_aa: CSAPISKTALQETQYF

v_call: TRBV20-1
j_call: TRBJ2-7
d_call: TRBD2
clone_size: -
cdr3_nt: TGCAGTGCTAGGGGAGGGGCCGGGATCGACGAGCAGTACTTC
cdr3_aa: CSARGGAGIDEQYF

v_call: TRBV29-1
j_call: TRBJ1-2
d_call: TRBD1
clone_size: few
cdr3_nt: TGCAGCGCCGGTAGGGGTGGGACAGGGAAATCTAACTATGGCTACACCTTC
cdr3_aa: CSAGRGGTGKSNYGYTF